This TCR beta chain was captured by sequencing in a study of shared clonotypes between healthy human individuals. Terminally differentiated effector memory CD45RA+ cells were excluded from the naive CD8 cells, which were CD45RO-negative and positively selected for CCR7. The donors, healthy adults who were HIV-negative, had experienced no recent acute infections or vaccinations. Broader study findings: As a rule, naive subsets had a larger estimated richness than memory subsets. For sorted subsets, rarefaction showed incomplete sequencing despite large depth. Sequencing depth was expected to influence donor clonotype sharing.

Sequencing was performed with immunoSEQ multiplex PCR; in TCRdb, only in-frame clones are kept and a portion is missing. Of around 1.9 million clones listed, just over 90% are singletons. In germline, CDR1 is SEHNR, CDR2 FQNEAQ (reference sequence). V gave up 3 bases and J gave up 7 bases, with 7 bases separating them. The CDR3 has 12 residues. Notes on this clone: Its specificity is not known. The sample has other DNA sequences that encode this CDR3 too.

The sample comprised naive CD8+ T cells from PBMCs. The clonotype was recovered from a man aged 18 to 30 in good health. Some clones in this sample may be carry-over from other donors' samples. V is TRBV7-9 and J is TRBJ2-1, with D unclear. The CDR3 DNA follows: TGTGCCAGCAGCTTCGGTTGGAATGAGCAGTTCTTC. As protein: CASSFGWNEQFF.